These T cell receptor beta chains were read from a single sample in a study of blood T cells in healthy people across ages. TCRdb reanalysed the 5' RACE reads using MiXCR and keeps one entry per CDR3 protein. This table holds 650,000 to 900,000 distinct CDR3 sequences, 55% to 65% found once. Sequencing used blood. The receptors come from a man younger than 40 in good health. Both conserved end residues are part of each CDR3. D genes are given only for firm matches. A row's size may be missing; if present it is once, few, many or a size class.

V gene	clone size	D gene	J gene	CDR3 DNA	CDR3 protein
TRBV4-3	NA	NA	TRBJ2-6	TGCGCCAGCAGCCAAGTTGCGGGGGCGCAGCCTGGGGCCAACGTCCTGACTTTC	CASSQVAGAQPGANVLTF
TRBV6-5	NA	NA	TRBJ1-5	TGTGCCAGCAGATCCTCCTCGTATAGCAATCAGCCCCAGCATTTT	CASRSSSYSNQPQHF
TRBV5-4	NA	NA	TRBJ2-3	TGTGCCAGCAGTCGGGACCCAGGGGATGATTCGCAGTATTTT	CASSRDPGDDSQYF
TRBV12-3/TRBV12-4	NA	NA	TRBJ2-5	TGTGCCAGCAGTTTGAATTTTGCGGAGACCCAGTACTTC	CASSLNFAETQYF
TRBV30	NA	NA	TRBJ2-7	TGTGCCTGGAACCAGGGAGTTCATCAGTTTTCCTACGAGCAGTACTTC	CAWNQGVHQFSYEQYF
TRBV7-9	NA	NA	TRBJ2-5	TGTGCCAGCAGCTTTGTAGCCATTGAGACCCAGTACTTC	CASSFVAIETQYF
TRBV4-2	NA	TRBD2	TRBJ2-1	TGTGCCAGCAGCGGGCTAGCGGGGGCCGTTGGTTACAATGAGCAGTTCTTC	CASSGLAGAVGYNEQFF
TRBV9	NA	NA	TRBJ2-3	TGTGCCAGCAGCGAGAGGGCTAAGGGGGACCAAATCACAGATACGCAGTATTTT	CASSERAKGDQITDTQYF
TRBV3-1	few	NA	TRBJ2-5	TGTGCCAGCAGCCGACAAAGGGGGGAAGAGACCCAGTACTTC	CASSRQRGEETQYF
TRBV27	NA	TRBD1	TRBJ2-1	TGTGCCAGCACCCCCGGGACAGCATGGAACAATGAGCAGTTCTTC	CASTPGTAWNNEQFF
TRBV4-2	NA	NA	TRBJ1-1	TGTGCCAGCAGGCCAACGCGGGCAGAGGACACTGAAGCTTTCTTT	CASRPTRAEDTEAFF
TRBV7-2	NA	NA	TRBJ1-5	TGTGCCAGCAGCTTGGGGACTGGGCCCCAGCATTTT	CASSLGTGPQHF
TRBV2	NA	TRBD1	TRBJ1-5	TGTGCCAGCAGTTTGGGACAGGGTCTTCAGCCCCAGCATTTT	CASSLGQGLQPQHF
TRBV7-2	few	NA	TRBJ2-7	TGTGCCAGCAGCTTAGCCGCCGGGACTTTTTCCTACGAGCAGTACTTC	CASSLAAGTFSYEQYF
TRBV20-1	few	NA	TRBJ1-1	TGCAGTCAGACGGGCCCGAACACTGAAGCTTTCTTT	CSQTGPNTEAFF
TRBV7-2	NA	NA	TRBJ2-1	TGTGCCAGCAGCCTACAGGGGGGGATCTACAATGAGCAGTTCTTC	CASSLQGGIYNEQFF